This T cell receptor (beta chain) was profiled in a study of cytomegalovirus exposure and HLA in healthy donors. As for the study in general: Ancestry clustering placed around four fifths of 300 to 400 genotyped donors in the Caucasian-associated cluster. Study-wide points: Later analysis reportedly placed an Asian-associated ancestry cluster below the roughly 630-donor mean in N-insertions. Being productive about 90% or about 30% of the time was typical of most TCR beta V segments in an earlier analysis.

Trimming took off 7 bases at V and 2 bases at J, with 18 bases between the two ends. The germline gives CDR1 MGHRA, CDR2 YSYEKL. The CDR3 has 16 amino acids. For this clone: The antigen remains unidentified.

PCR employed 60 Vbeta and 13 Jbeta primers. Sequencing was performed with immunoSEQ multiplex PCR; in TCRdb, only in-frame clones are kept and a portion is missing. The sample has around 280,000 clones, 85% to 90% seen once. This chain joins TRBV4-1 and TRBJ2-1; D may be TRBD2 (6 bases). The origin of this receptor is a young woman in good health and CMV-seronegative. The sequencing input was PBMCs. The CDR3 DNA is TGCGCCAGCATCACTGTTTTGGGAGGCCCCTACAATGAGCAGTTCTTC. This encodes CASITVLGGPYNEQFF.